This record looks at one T cell receptor beta chain sequence and its context. This record comes from a study of long-term antiretroviral therapy in people with HIV. V gave up 0 bases and J gave up 6 bases, with 13 bases separating them. Germline lookup yields CDR1 MNHEY and CDR2 SVGAGI. This CDR3 spans 15 amino acids. It was version v3.0 of the immunoSEQ assay that was run at survey level. Profiled with immunoSEQ multiplex PCR; TCRdb holds only in-frame clones, not every one. The sample shows about 14,000 clones, around 90% of them seen only once. This clonotype originated in a man aged 35 to 55 with HIV. The specimen comprised unsorted PBMCs, sampled 6.2 years after starting antiretroviral therapy. The V call is TRBV6-5, the J call TRBJ2-3; D gene ambiguous. CDR3 DNA sequence: TGTGCCAGCAGTTACTCCTCGGTCACGGCCGATACGCAGTATTTT. Amino acid sequence: CASSYSSVTADTQYF.